Presented here are 24 T cell receptor beta chains from one specimen sequenced in a study of early stage breast cancer tumors. The data were produced by immunoSEQ multiplex PCR, yet TCRdb's version contains in-frame clones alone and is incomplete. The table lists about 31,000 clones, around 75% of them singletons, with about a tenth in the top ten. Input material: breast tumor tissue. Receptor source: a person in their thirties with breast cancer.

V gene TRBV18 combines with J gene TRBJ1-1, with D tentatively TRBD1 (5 bases). The germline gives CDR1 KGHSH, CDR2 LQKENI. There are 13 residues in the CDR3. Between the trimmed V and J ends, which lost 1 base and 7 bases, there was a span of 10 bases. The CDR3 coding sequence is TGTGCCAGCTCACCACAGGGGTACCGTGAAGCTTTCTTT. Its protein product is CASSPQGYREAFF. Drawing the rest from reference TRBV18 and TRBJ1-1, the complete variable domain is NAGVMQNPRHLVRRRGQEARLRCSPMKGHSHVYWYRQLPEEGLKFMVYLQKENIIDESGMPKERFSAEFPKEGPSILRIQQVVRGDSAAYFCASSPQGYREAFFGQGTRLTVV.

The chain joins TRBV5-1 to TRBJ2-1; D remains ambiguous. CDR1 and CDR2 from the germline V gene are SGHRS and YFSETQ. V lost 0 bases and J lost 5, with 15 bases in between. The CDR3 covers 16 residues. The CDR3 is CASSLGTGLNHNEQFF. DNA for the CDR3: TGCGCCAGCAGCTTGGGGACGGGCCTTAATCACAATGAGCAGTTCTTC.

The chain links TRBV4-2 to TRBJ1-6; D is uncertain. V shed 0 bases and J shed 0 bases, with 9 bases lying between them. Germline assignment: CDR1 LGHNA and CDR2 YNFKEQ. The CDR3 is made up of 17 amino acids. The CDR3 DNA reads TGTGCCAGCAGCCAAGATGAGGGTAGCTCCTATAATTCACCCCTCCACTTT. Residues: CASSQDEGSSYNSPLHF.

The V gene is TRBV6-1, the J gene TRBJ1-5; maybe TRBD1 (6 bases). The CDR3 runs 14 residues. The V gene lost 7 bases and the J gene lost 6 bases, with 16 bases spanning the gap. The V gene's germline CDR1 is MNHNS and CDR2 SASEGT. The CDR3 is CASTGGQGLQPQHF. DNA for the CDR3: TGTGCCAGCACCGGAGGGCAGGGGCTTCAGCCCCAGCATTTT.

This chain uses TRBV19 with TRBJ1-1, with unresolved D. V was clipped by 0 bases and J by 8 bases, with 16 bases between them. Germline CDR1 reads LNHDA; CDR2 reads SQIVND (reference sequence). CDR3 length: 15 residues. The CDR3 bases are TGTGCCAGTAGTATAGATCTGGCGAGGGTGAGGGAAGCTTTCTTT. This translates into CASSIDLARVREAFF.

The chain uses TRBV7-2 and TRBJ2-1, with a weak D call TRBD1 (6 bases). This CDR3 contains 14 residues. The ends were cut back, 3 bases at V and 9 bases at J, with 15 bases in the middle. Germline assignment: CDR1 SGHTA and CDR2 FQGNSA. The CDR3 reads CASSFETGLGEQFF. The CDR3 bases are TGTGCCAGCAGCTTCGAGACAGGATTAGGTGAGCAGTTCTTC.

The chain combines TRBV27 with TRBJ2-2, with 8 bases identical to TRBD2. This CDR3 has 16 residues. Germline V gene lookup returns CDR1 MNHEY and CDR2 SMNVEV (reference sequence). Trimming removed 3 bases from V and 9 bases from J; junction bases left unmatched: 12. CDR3 DNA: TGTGCCAGCAGTTTCCCTAGCGGGCCTTACGGCAGGGAGCTGTTTTTT. The encoded protein is CASSFPSGPYGRELFF.

The chain links TRBV10-3 to TRBJ2-1; D is uncertain. Germline CDR1 and CDR2: ENHRY and SYGVKD. The V gene lost 7 bases and the J gene lost 4 bases, with 8 bases spanning the gap. The CDR3 is made up of 12 amino acids. DNA for the CDR3: TGTGCCATCAAAGGGCGGTACAATGAGCAGTTCTTC. Amino acid sequence: CAIKGRYNEQFF.

The chain recombines TRBV6-5 with TRBJ2-7; 7 nucleotides match TRBD1. Germline V gene data show CDR1 as MNHEY and CDR2 as SVGAGI. V lost 5 bases to trimming and J lost 3 bases; unmatched junction nucleotides: 7. CDR3 length equals 14 residues. The DNA for the CDR3 is TGTGCCAGCAGTCACAGGGGCGAGAGCTACGAGCAGTACTTC. This codes for CASSHRGESYEQYF.

The J gene is TRBJ2-7, the V gene TRBV10-1, with TRBD2 identical over 10 bases. Losses at the gene ends were 2 bases for V and 2 bases for J; bases not matched to a gene: 3. Germline V gives CDR1 WNHNN, CDR2 SYGVQD (reference sequence). This CDR3 region has 15 residues. As DNA, the CDR3 is TGCGCCAGCAGTGAGGGACTAGCGGCCGCCTACGAGCAGTACTTC. This codes for CASSEGLAAAYEQYF.

The chain is built from TRBV11-1 and TRBJ1-1; TRBD1 matches 7 bases. The CDR3 spans 14 residues. V was clipped by 5 bases and J by 1 base; unmatched bases: 4. Germline assignment: CDR1 SGHAT and CDR2 FQDESV (reference sequence). The CDR3 is CASSRGDRNTEAFF. CDR3 bases: TGTGCCAGCAGCCGAGGGGACAGGAACACTGAAGCTTTCTTT.

The CDR3 is CASSLDGYNSPLHF. CDR3 in DNA: TGTGCCAGCAGCTTGGACGGCTATAATTCACCCCTCCACTTT. The chain is built from TRBV7-2 and TRBJ1-6, with D unclear. The CDR3 consists of 14 residues. The V gene's germline CDR1 is SGHTA and CDR2 FQGNSA. V gave up 3 bases and J gave up 3 bases, with 6 bases separating them.

A few counts support this clone. CDR3 protein: CASSPPSGTISYEQYF. DNA of the CDR3: TGTGCCAGCAGCCCACCCTCCGGGACCATCTCCTACGAGCAGTACTTC. The rearrangement joins TRBV7-6 to TRBJ2-7; D may correspond to TRBD1 or TRBD2 (5 bases each). Trimming took 5 bases from V and 0 from J, leaving 17 bases between them. The CDR3 has 16 residues. CDR1 and CDR2 (germline): SGHVS, FNYEAQ.

This clone was seen just once. V usage is TRBV29-1 and J usage is TRBJ2-1, with a possible D match to TRBD1 (6 bases). Germline V CDR1 and CDR2: SQVTM, ANQGSEA. The germline V and J ends were trimmed by 4 bases and 6 bases, with 16 bases remaining between them. CDR3 size: 14 residues. CDR3 in DNA: TGCAGCGTTGCCCTCCAGGGGATAGGCAATGAGCAGTTCTTC. This codes for CSVALQGIGNEQFF.

There are a few counts of this clone. The chain employs TRBV5-1 and TRBJ2-1; D remains unclear. The CDR3 runs to 13 residues. Trimming stripped 7 bases from V and 6 bases from J, with 14 bases between. Germline V gene data show CDR1 as SGHRS and CDR2 as YFSETQ. The CDR3 coding sequence is TGCGCCAGCTCCTTAGGACGTCTCAATGAGCAGTTCTTC. The encoded protein is CASSLGRLNEQFF.

In this sample, this clone turned up a few times. J is TRBJ1-2 and V is TRBV6-6, with D possibly TRBD1 on 5 matching bases. The CDR3 contains 13 residues. Germline CDR1 MNHNY, CDR2 SVGAGI (reference sequence). The V end lost 4 bases, the J end lost 7 bases, and 13 bases lay between the germline ends. The CDR3 DNA is TGTGCCAGCAGTTCAGGGCAGGGAGGTGGCTACACCTTC. Residues: CASSSGQGGGYTF.

The V gene is TRBV5-1, the J gene TRBJ2-2; 7 nucleotides line up with TRBD2. V was pared by 3 bases and J by 2 bases, with 10 bases of the junction left unmatched. CDR1 and CDR2 (germline): SGHRS, YFSETQ. CDR3 length: 17 residues. CDR3 sequence (DNA): TGCGCCAGCAGCTGGTCGGGAGGCACAACAAACACCGGGGAGCTGTTTTTT. Its translation: CASSWSGGTTNTGELFF. Full variable domain (missing parts from reference TRBV5-1 and TRBJ2-2): KAGVTQTPRYLIKTRGQQVTLSCSPISGHRSVSWYQQTPGQGLQFLFEYFSETQRNKGNFPGRFSGRQFSNSRSEMNVSTLELGDSALYLCASSWSGGTTNTGELFFGEGSRLTVL.

The gene calls are TRBV7-2 and TRBJ2-5, with D maybe TRBD2 (5 bases). V lost 2 bases and J lost 2, with 12 bases in between. The germline CDR1 and CDR2 sequences are SGHTA and FQGNSA. The CDR3 sequence is 15 residues long. The chain's CDR3 is CASSLRGGRQETQYF. The CDR3 bases are TGTGCCAGCAGCTTACGGGGTGGGAGACAAGAGACCCAGTACTTC.

The CDR3 sequence is CASSLSHGYAKNIQYF. For the CDR3, the DNA is TGTGCCAGCTCACTGAGTCATGGCTACGCCAAAAACATTCAGTACTTC. The rearrangement uses TRBV18 and TRBJ2-4; D is unresolved. Germline V gene lookup returns CDR1 KGHSH and CDR2 LQKENI. Trimming pared 4 bases from V and 1 base from J, leaving 14 bases between. The CDR3 runs 16 residues.

The chain joins TRBV10-3 to TRBJ2-1; 10 nucleotides agree with TRBD2. Looked up from germline, CDR1 is ENHRY and CDR2 is SYGVKD. The CDR3 is made up of 13 amino acids. The V gene end was trimmed by 8 bases and the J gene end by 6 bases; junction bases not matched to a gene: 4. The CDR3 is CAIQREGGNEQFF. CDR3 DNA sequence: TGTGCCATCCAGCGGGAGGGAGGCAATGAGCAGTTCTTC.

This clone was found a few times. The CDR3, as DNA: TGTGCCTGGAGTGCGAACCACGAGCAGTACTTC. Translated, it gives CAWSANHEQYF. The chain couples TRBV30 to TRBJ2-7; no definite D call. Germline CDR1 is GTSNPN and CDR2 is SVGIG (reference sequence). Between the trimmed V and J ends, which lost 1 base and 5 bases, there was a span of 6 bases. CDR3 size: 11 residues.

The rearrangement links TRBV4-1 to TRBJ2-7; D is tentatively TRBD1 or TRBD2 (7 bases each). The CDR3 totals 16 residues. Germline CDR1 is MGHRA and CDR2 is YSYEKL. V dropped 1 base and J dropped 6 bases, with 19 bases sitting between them. CDR3 loop: CASSQVALTGRGEQYF. DNA for the CDR3: TGCGCCAGCAGCCAAGTAGCCTTGACAGGGAGGGGCGAGCAGTACTTC.

In this sample, this clone is hyperexpanded (1% or more). The chain uses TRBV27 and TRBJ2-7, with D possibly being TRBD1 (5 bases). The V gene's germline CDR1 is MNHEY and CDR2 SMNVEV (reference sequence). Trimming cost V 6 bases and J 4 bases, with 13 bases left between them. The CDR3 runs to 13 residues. CDR3 residues: CASSPSQGYEQYF. For the CDR3, the DNA is TGTGCCAGCAGCCCTTCCCAGGGATACGAGCAGTACTTC.

This clone was picked up a small number of times. The V call is TRBV12-5, the J call TRBJ2-7; D gene uncertain. V was clipped by 4 bases and J by 2 bases, with 12 bases between them. The germline CDR1 and CDR2 sequences are LGHNT and FRNRAP. This CDR3 has 14 residues. The DNA of the CDR3 is TGTGCTAGTGGTTCCCCAATGAGCACCTACGAGCAGTACTTC. This codes for CASGSPMSTYEQYF.